These 32 T cell receptor beta chains share one sample of origin, sequenced in a study of blood T cell repertoires in COVID-19. Using immunoSEQ multiplex PCR, the repertoire was profiled, and TCRdb retains in-frame clones only, with some absent. In the table there are around 330,000 clones, 85% of which are singletons. The specimen sequenced was PBMCs or T cells enriched from blood (not recorded which). These receptors were obtained from a woman under 40 who had been exposed to COVID-19.

This clone has a handful of counts. The chain links TRBV18 to TRBJ2-2; TRBD2 matches at 7 bases. The CDR3 has 15 amino acids. V gave up 3 bases and J gave up 4 bases; unmatched junction bases: 5. Germline CDR1 reads KGHSH; CDR2 reads LQKENI. The CDR3: CASSPPSGGTGELFF. For the CDR3, the DNA is TGTGCCAGCTCACCCCCCTCGGGAGGCACCGGGGAGCTGTTTTTT.

The J gene is TRBJ2-6, the V gene TRBV28; D is uncertain. This CDR3 has 14 amino acids. V was cut by 5 bases and J by 0 bases, with 5 bases left in between. CDR1 MDHEN and CDR2 SYDVKM come from the germline V gene. The CDR3 DNA sequence: TGTGCCAGCAGTGAGTACTCTGGGGCCAACGTCCTGACTTTC. It translates to CASSEYSGANVLTF.

This chain joins TRBV18 and TRBJ1-2; TRBD1 matches at 7 bases. This CDR3 spans 14 amino acids. The germline V gene encodes CDR1 KGHSH and CDR2 LQKENI. The trim removed 3 bases at V and 10 bases at J, leaving 11 bases unmatched. The CDR3 sequence is CASSPLRDSSDYTF. The CDR3 coding sequence is TGTGCCAGCTCACCCCTACGGGACAGCAGCGACTACACCTTC.

This chain uses TRBV19 with TRBJ1-1; no definite D call. The CDR3 is 17 residues long. Germline V gene sequence: CDR1 LNHDA, CDR2 SQIVND (reference sequence). The V end was cut by 3 bases, the J end by 3 bases, with 20 bases between. CDR3 sequence (DNA): TGTGCCAGTAGTATTATTCCGTTCGTCTACTATTACACTGAAGCTTTCTTT. Its translation is CASSIIPFVYYYTEAFF.

The chain carries TRBV4-2 and TRBJ1-3; 7 bases align to TRBD1. The CDR3 spans 14 residues. V shed 4 bases, J shed 8 bases, and the junction held 8 bases outside the gene matches. Germline V gene sequence: CDR1 LGHNA, CDR2 YNFKEQ. CDR3 nucleotides: TGTGCCAGCAGCCTTCCAGGGGGAGTGGACACCATATATTTT. This codes for CASSLPGGVDTIYF.

The CDR3 sequence: CASSPAAAEEFF. CDR3 bases: TGTGCCAGCAGTCCCGCGGCGGCAGAAGAGTTCTTC. The J gene is TRBJ2-1, the V gene TRBV12-3 or TRBV12-4; no clear D. Between the trimmed V and J ends, which lost 5 bases and 14 bases, there was a span of 16 bases. The CDR3 contains 12 residues.

The chain recombines TRBV9 with TRBJ1-5; a weak D match, TRBD1 (6 bases). The V gene's germline CDR1 is SGDLS and CDR2 YYNGEE. This CDR3 is 15 amino acids long. Trimming stripped 0 bases from V and 7 bases from J, with 14 bases between. CDR3 loop: CASSVAGQNGQPQHF. The CDR3 DNA reads as TGTGCCAGCAGCGTAGCGGGACAAAACGGACAGCCCCAGCATTTT.

The rearrangement links TRBV4-3 to TRBJ1-5; D may be TRBD1 (5 bases). Trimming cost V 0 bases and J 2 bases, with 8 bases left between them. The CDR3 spans 15 residues. CDR1 LGHNA and CDR2 YSLEER come from the germline V gene. The CDR3 DNA reads TGCGCCAGCAGCCAAGATTCCAGGGGCAATCAGCCCCAGCATTTT. This codes for CASSQDSRGNQPQHF.

V gene TRBV5-5 combines with J gene TRBJ2-7; weak D call: TRBD2 (5 bases). The CDR3 extends over 12 amino acids. CDR1 and CDR2 from the germline V gene are SGHKS and YYEKEE (reference sequence). Trimming stripped 6 bases from V and 5 bases from J, with 12 bases between. The CDR3 reads CASNSAVDEQYF. The DNA of the CDR3 is TGTGCCAGCAACTCAGCGGTGGACGAGCAGTACTTC.

CDR3 sequence (DNA): TGTGCCAGCAGCTTAGCCCTAGGGACAGTTTCTAACTATGGCTACACCTTC. This gives the protein CASSLALGTVSNYGYTF. V usage is TRBV11-2 and J usage is TRBJ1-2, with 7 positions matching TRBD1. The CDR3 is made up of 17 amino acids. Germline loops: CDR1 SGHAT, CDR2 FQNNGV. Unmatched junction bases numbered 8, after V lost 1 base and J lost 0 bases.

V and J are TRBV7-9 and TRBJ1-4, with D tentatively TRBD1 (6 bases). The germline V gene has CDR1 SEHNR and CDR2 FQNEAQ (reference sequence). The germline V and J ends were trimmed by 5 bases and 7 bases, with 17 bases remaining between them. The CDR3 consists of 15 residues. The CDR3 here is CASSLEQGVIEKLFF. As DNA, the CDR3 is TGTGCCAGCAGCCTGGAACAGGGCGTCATTGAAAAACTGTTTTTT.

The chain combines TRBV12-2 with TRBJ1-5; TRBD1 reflects the table's D call only, with no check against the DNA. TRBV12-2 is classified as a pseudogene. CDR3 length: 14 amino acids. The chain's CDR3 is CASRSQGTNQPQHF. The DNA of the CDR3 is TGTGCAAGTCGCTCTCAGGGAACTAATCAGCCCCAGCATTTT.

The chain uses TRBV6-2 or TRBV6-3 and TRBJ2-2; 14 positions agree with TRBD2. Trimming at V came to 5 bases and at J to 7 bases, leaving 12 bases not matched to a gene. Looked up from germline, CDR1 is MNHEY and CDR2 is SVGEGT. The CDR3 has 18 residues. The CDR3 DNA sequence: TGTGCCAGCAGTCCGCCGGGACTAGCGGGGGCCCGGGGCGGGGAGCTGTTTTTT. It codes for CASSPPGLAGARGGELFF.

The chain uses TRBV6-5 and TRBJ1-2; 7 nucleotides agree with TRBD1. J gave up 5 bases and V 3 bases, and 3 bases lay outside the gene matches. The germline V gene has CDR1 MNHEY and CDR2 SVGAGI. There are 13 residues in the CDR3. CDR3 coding DNA: TGTGCCAGCAGTTATACAGGGGAATATGGCTACACCTTC. Translating it yields CASSYTGEYGYTF.

The CDR3 region has the DNA TGTGCCAGCAGCCAAAACCAGGGAGGCTACACCTTC. This sequence encodes CASSQNQGGYTF. The chain employs TRBV16 and TRBJ1-2; maybe TRBD1 (5 bases). V lost 2 bases and J 8 bases, leaving 9 bases between the germline ends. The CDR3 has 12 residues. In germline, CDR1 is KGHSY, CDR2 FQNENV.

This chain links TRBV6-5 with TRBJ2-1; TRBD2 matches at 10 bases. After removal of 8 bases from V and 6 bases from J, the junction contained 10 bases not matched to a gene. The CDR3 contains 15 residues. Germline V gene data show CDR1 as MNHEY and CDR2 as SVGAGI. CDR3 DNA sequence: TGTGCCAGCTCTCGGCCGAGCGGGAGGGCCAATGAGCAGTTCTTC. This translates into CASSRPSGRANEQFF.

This clone appeared once. This chain uses TRBV7-9 with TRBJ2-3; maybe TRBD1 (7 bases). CDR1 SEHNR and CDR2 FQNEAQ come from the germline V gene (reference sequence). This CDR3 has 16 residues. The V end lost 5 bases, the J end lost 7 bases, and 22 bases lay between the germline ends. The CDR3 nucleotides are TGTGCCAGCAGCCCCAGGACGCAGGGGGGAATGAATACGCAGTATTTT. This translates into CASSPRTQGGMNTQYF.

The rearrangement joins TRBV7-3 to TRBJ2-3; D is perhaps TRBD1 (6 bases). Germline lookup yields CDR1 SGHTA and CDR2 FQGTGA. Trimming cost V 1 base and J 3 bases, with 11 bases left between them. The CDR3 runs 15 residues. CDR3 in DNA: TGTGCCAGCAGCTTAATGGGGGCAGGAACAGATACGCAGTATTTT. Translation gives CASSLMGAGTDTQYF. The full variable domain, in which reference TRBV7-3 and TRBJ2-3 provide the parts outside the CDR3, is GAGVSQTPSNKVTEKGKYVELRCDPISGHTALYWYRQSLGQGPEFLIYFQGTGAADDSGLPNDRFFAVRPEGSVSTLKIQRTERGDSAVYLCASSLMGAGTDTQYFGPGTRLTVL.

The chain joins TRBV28 to TRBJ2-7; maybe TRBD1 (6 bases). The germline V gene has CDR1 MDHEN and CDR2 SYDVKM. Trimming cost V 3 bases and J 3 bases, with 9 bases left between them. This CDR3 is 13 amino acids long. CDR3 bases: TGTGCCAGCAGTTTGGGACACCTCTACGAGCAGTACTTC. Its protein is CASSLGHLYEQYF.

The J gene is TRBJ1-1, the V gene TRBV28; unclear D gene. Trimming left V 2 bases short and J 6 bases short, with 10 bases between. The V gene's germline CDR1 is MDHEN and CDR2 SYDVKM. The CDR3 consists of 13 residues. For the CDR3, the DNA is TGTGCCAGCAGTTTAAGGAGAGGGTCTGAAGCTTTCTTT. Its translation: CASSLRRGSEAFF.

This clone turned up a few times. This chain joins TRBV29-1 and TRBJ1-1; 8 positions match TRBD1. Germline CDR1 SQVTM, CDR2 ANQGSEA. This CDR3 comprises 13 residues. Unmatched junction bases numbered 7, after V lost 5 bases and J lost 5 bases. This CDR3 reads CSVCNRGGTEAFF. The CDR3 DNA is TGCAGCGTTTGTAACAGGGGGGGAACTGAAGCTTTCTTT. Full variable domain (remainder filled in from reference TRBV29-1 and TRBJ1-1): SAVISQKPSRDICQRGTSLTIQCQVDSQVTMMFWYRQQPGQSLTLIATANQGSEATYESGFVIDKFPISRPNLTFSTLTVSNMSPEDSSIYLCSVCNRGGTEAFFGQGTRLTVV.

The V call is TRBV11-2, the J call TRBJ2-3; TRBD2 agrees at 15 bases. CDR1 is SGHAT and CDR2 is FQNNGV in the germline V gene. CDR3 size: 17 residues. The V gene end was trimmed by 5 bases and the J gene end by 6 bases; junction bases not matched to a gene: 9. In DNA form, the CDR3 reads TGTGCCAGCAGCACTACAGGACTAGCGGGGGGGCTGGATACGCAGTATTTT. Amino acid sequence: CASSTTGLAGGLDTQYF.

The rearrangement links TRBV6-5 to TRBJ1-2; a possible D gene is TRBD1 (6 bases). The CDR3 is made up of 14 amino acids. V was clipped by 5 bases and J by 3 bases, with 13 bases between them. CDR1 is MNHEY and CDR2 is SVGAGI in the germline V gene. CDR3 loop: CASSIDRTYYGYTF. CDR3 nucleotide sequence: TGTGCCAGCAGTATCGACAGGACCTACTATGGCTACACCTTC.

The V call is TRBV3-1 (or the pseudogene TRBV3-2), the J call TRBJ1-1; TRBD1 might be the D (5 bases). This CDR3 has 18 amino acids. From germline, CDR1 is LGHDT and CDR2 YNNKEL (reference sequence). Trimming took off 0 bases at V and 4 bases at J, with 21 bases between the two ends. The chain's CDR3 is CASSQDRNTGSPGTEAFF. The CDR3 nucleotides are TGTGCCAGCAGCCAAGATCGGAATACAGGATCCCCTGGCACTGAAGCTTTCTTT.

The CDR3 DNA is TGTGCCAGCAGTCAGACCGGGTATAATTCACCCCTCCACTTT. Protein sequence: CASSQTGYNSPLHF. The rearrangement joins TRBV6-5 to TRBJ1-6, with D uncertain. V dropped 5 bases and J dropped 4 bases, with 9 bases sitting between them. CDR1 is MNHEY and CDR2 is SVGAGI in the germline V gene. The CDR3 is 14 amino acids.

The chain carries TRBV7-8 and TRBJ1-2; a weak D match, TRBD1 (5 bases). The V end was cut by 5 bases, the J end by 4 bases, with 14 bases between. The germline CDR1 and CDR2 sequences are SGHVS and FQNEAQ. This CDR3 has 14 amino acids. CDR3 nucleotides: TGTGCCAGCAGCGAGGGACTTTACGGCTATGGCTACACCTTC. It encodes CASSEGLYGYGYTF.

The chain links TRBV28 to TRBJ1-2, with a weak D call TRBD1 (6 bases). Germline lookup yields CDR1 MDHEN and CDR2 SYDVKM. The CDR3 is made up of 16 amino acids. V gave up 1 base and J gave up 6 bases, with 18 bases separating them. The CDR3 loop is CASSLLGGGAGNGYTF. CDR3 coding DNA: TGTGCCAGCAGTTTATTAGGTGGGGGCGCCGGTAATGGCTACACCTTC.

The J gene is TRBJ1-1, the V gene TRBV7-2; possibly TRBD1 for D (6 bases). Trimming removed 5 bases at V and 10 bases at J, with 8 bases between. This CDR3 is 10 amino acids long. The germline gives CDR1 SGHTA, CDR2 FQGNSA. The CDR3 region has the DNA TGTGCCAGCAGCCAGGGGTTAGCTTTCTTT. Its translation is CASSQGLAFF.

The gene calls are TRBV2 and TRBJ1-3, with 7 bases identical to TRBD1. The germline V gene has CDR1 SNHLY and CDR2 FYNNEI. The junction had 5 bases not matched to a gene; V was cut back by 6 bases and J by 0 bases. This CDR3 is built from 15 residues. CDR3 coding DNA: TGTGCCAGCAGCCGACAGGGAAACTCTGGAAACACCATATATTTT. It is translated as CASSRQGNSGNTIYF.

The gene calls are TRBV3-1 (or the pseudogene TRBV3-2) and TRBJ2-2; tentatively, D is TRBD1 (6 bases). Per the germline V gene, CDR1 is LGHDT and CDR2 is YNNKEL (reference sequence). Trimming shortened V by 3 bases and J by 9 bases, and 29 bases separated the two germline ends. The CDR3 length is 19 residues. CDR3 residues: CASSHSIRGREQVNRELFF. In nucleotides, the CDR3 is TGTGCCAGCAGCCACTCTATTAGGGGGAGAGAACAAGTAAACCGGGAGCTGTTTTTT.

This chain joins TRBV25-1 and TRBJ2-7, with 7 nucleotides matching TRBD1. The ends lost 2 bases at V and 4 bases at J; junction bases unmatched: 5. Germline assignment: CDR1 MGHDK and CDR2 SYGVNS. The CDR3 is made up of 14 amino acids. The CDR3: CASSEPGQLYEQYF. The CDR3 DNA reads as TGTGCCAGCAGTGAACCGGGACAGCTTTACGAGCAGTACTTC.

The rearrangement uses TRBV2 and TRBJ2-3; 9 positions agree with TRBD1. CDR1 and CDR2 (germline): SNHLY, FYNNEI. The CDR3 sequence is 15 residues long. The ends lost 1 base at V and 8 bases at J; junction bases unmatched: 7. The CDR3 sequence: CASSEGQGGIGTQYF. CDR3 nucleotide sequence: TGTGCCAGCAGTGAAGGACAGGGGGGGATTGGTACGCAGTATTTT.